These 14 T cell receptor beta chains originate from one sample sequenced in a study of blood T cell repertoires in COVID-19. TCRdb's copy holds only in-frame clones and misses some; the assay was immunoSEQ multiplex PCR. Altogether 150,000 to 200,000 clones are present, around 90% being singletons, with the ten largest covering roughly 6.7%. The sequenced material came from peripheral blood. Receptors were obtained from a man aged 35 to 55 with acute or convalescent COVID-19.

On this clone itself: The sample contains more than one DNA sequence encoding this CDR3. V usage is TRBV5-1 and J usage is TRBJ1-1; 9 bases are a match to TRBD1. V gave up 3 bases and J gave up 1 base; unmatched junction bases: 1. The CDR3 runs 14 residues. CDR1 SGHRS and CDR2 YFSETQ come from the germline V gene. CDR3 protein: CASSWTGANTEAFF. The DNA of the CDR3 is TGCGCCAGCAGCTGGACAGGGGCGAACACTGAAGCTTTCTTT.

With regard to this clone: Other nucleotide sequences from this sample produce the same CDR3. V is TRBV5-1 and J is TRBJ2-5, with 15 bases lining up with TRBD2. The V and J ends lost 4 bases and 2 bases, in that order; junction bases with no gene match: 3. Germline loops: CDR1 SGHRS, CDR2 YFSETQ. This CDR3 spans 16 amino acids. The CDR3: CASSIGLAGGQETQYF. As DNA, the CDR3 is TGCGCCAGCAGCATCGGACTAGCGGGGGGGCAAGAGACCCAGTACTTC. The full variable domain, rest sourced from reference TRBV5-1 and TRBJ2-5, is KAGVTQTPRYLIKTRGQQVTLSCSPISGHRSVSWYQQTPGQGLQFLFEYFSETQRNKGNFPGRFSGRQFSNSRSEMNVSTLELGDSALYLCASSIGLAGGQETQYFGPGTRLLVL.

This clone occurred once. The chain combines TRBV30 with TRBJ1-2; 10 nucleotides match TRBD1. The CDR3 totals 16 residues. With V trimmed by 0 bases and J by 3 bases, 7 bases remained unmatched. Germline assignment: CDR1 GTSNPN and CDR2 SVGIG (reference sequence). CDR3 protein: CAWSVGAGQGHYGYTF. The CDR3 coding sequence is TGTGCCTGGAGTGTAGGGGCGGGACAGGGGCACTATGGCTACACCTTC. Together with reference TRBV30 and TRBJ1-2, the CDR3 gives the full variable domain: SQTIHQWPATLVQPVGSPLSLECTVEGTSNPNLYWYRQAAGRGLQLLFYSVGIGQISSEVPQNLSASRPQDRQFILSSKKLLLSDSGFYLCAWSVGAGQGHYGYTFGSGTRLTVV.

The CDR3 region is CASSPGTGGNEQFF. DNA for the CDR3: TGTGCCAGCAGTCCCGGGACAGGGGGCAATGAGCAGTTCTTC. The J gene is TRBJ2-1, the V gene TRBV2; TRBD1 aligns across 11 bases. CDR3 size: 14 residues. CDR1 SNHLY and CDR2 FYNNEI come from the germline V gene. V was pared by 5 bases and J by 6 bases, with 3 bases of the junction left unmatched.

CDR3 sequence: CASRPPRVLHYGYTF. The CDR3 bases are TGTGCCAGCCGTCCACCGAGGGTACTCCACTATGGCTACACCTTC. The rearrangement joins TRBV3-1 (or the pseudogene TRBV3-2) to TRBJ1-2, with D unresolved. Trimming pared 8 bases from V and 3 bases from J, leaving 19 bases between. Germline CDR1 LGHDT, CDR2 YNNKEL (reference sequence). The CDR3 loop spans 15 amino acids.

The J gene is TRBJ1-2, the V gene TRBV5-8, with D hard to call. Germline V gives CDR1 SGHTS, CDR2 YDEGEE. V dropped 0 bases and J dropped 4 bases, with 10 bases sitting between them. The CDR3 has 14 residues. As DNA, the CDR3 is TGTGCCAGCAGCTTGGCCGGGGTATCCTATGGCTACACCTTC. Translation: CASSLAGVSYGYTF.

This chain links TRBV6-2 or TRBV6-3 with TRBJ2-7; possible D gene TRBD1, 6 bases. The V gene's germline CDR1 is MNHEY and CDR2 SVGEGT. Trimming took 4 bases from V and 5 from J, leaving 12 bases between them. The CDR3 has 13 amino acids. The CDR3 sequence is CASSSYRAHEQYF. The CDR3 bases are TGTGCCAGCAGTTCTTACAGGGCCCACGAGCAGTACTTC.

The chain couples TRBV7-2 to TRBJ2-7; TRBD2 matches 9 bases. After removal of 1 base from V and 2 bases from J, the junction contained 6 bases not matched to a gene. The CDR3 extends over 16 amino acids. The germline CDR1 and CDR2 sequences are SGHTA and FQGNSA. CDR3 residues: CASSLVSGGSPYEQYF. The CDR3 DNA reads TGTGCCAGCAGCTTAGTCAGCGGGGGGTCCCCCTACGAGCAGTACTTC.

About this clone itself: This specimen includes other DNA sequences encoding the same CDR3. V and J are TRBV6-5 and TRBJ1-5, with D hard to call. Germline assignment: CDR1 MNHEY and CDR2 SVGAGI. CDR3 size: 13 residues. V lost 8 bases, J lost 1 base, and 9 bases lay in between. The CDR3 DNA sequence: TGTGCCAGCGGGCGGGGAAGCAATCAGCCCCAGCATTTT. Translation gives CASGRGSNQPQHF.

V and J are TRBV4-1 and TRBJ2-5; tentatively, D is TRBD1 (5 bases). Germline values: CDR1 MGHRA, CDR2 YSYEKL. The CDR3 spans 14 residues. V lost 4 bases and J 7 bases, leaving 16 bases between the germline ends. CDR3 nucleotide sequence: TGCGCCAGCAGCCCCTCACATGAAGGGGCGACCCAGTACTTC. As protein: CASSPSHEGATQYF.

The chain joins TRBV5-1 to TRBJ1-6, with D possibly matching TRBD1 (6 bases). The germline CDR1 and CDR2 sequences are SGHRS and YFSETQ. With 4 bases removed from V and 7 bases from J, the gap between germline ends came to 15 bases. This CDR3 region has 15 residues. The CDR3 region has the DNA TGCGCCAGCAGCACAACAGGGCTAGGGAATTCACCCCTCCACTTT. As protein: CASSTTGLGNSPLHF.

V gene TRBV5-1 combines with J gene TRBJ2-2, with D tentatively TRBD1 (5 bases). Between the trimmed V and J ends, which lost 2 bases and 3 bases, there was a span of 11 bases. The germline CDR1 and CDR2 sequences are SGHRS and YFSETQ. The CDR3 totals 15 residues. CDR3 sequence reads: CASSLPQGDTGELFF. The DNA of the CDR3 is TGCGCCAGCAGCTTACCTCAGGGTGACACCGGGGAGCTGTTTTTT.

Only one count was recorded for this clone. This chain uses TRBV27 with TRBJ1-2; tentative D call: TRBD1 (6 bases). CDR1 MNHEY and CDR2 SMNVEV come from the germline V gene (reference sequence). V shed 5 bases and J shed 5 bases, with 15 bases lying between them. The CDR3 contains 14 residues. The CDR3 here is CASSPPSQGYGYTF. Written as DNA, the CDR3 is TGTGCCAGCAGTCCCCCGAGCCAGGGGTATGGCTACACCTTC.

The rearrangement links TRBV7-2 to TRBJ1-1; TRBD1 matches 9 bases. Germline-derived CDR1 and CDR2 are SGHTA and FQGNSA. V was clipped by 7 bases and J by 5 bases; unmatched bases: 11. CDR3 length equals 15 residues. This CDR3 is CASIGTGSRRTEAFF. Written as DNA, the CDR3 is TGTGCCAGCATTGGGACAGGGAGTCGTAGGACTGAAGCTTTCTTT.